Here is one T cell receptor beta chain with its context. Its antigen is still unknown. The PCR was carried out with 60 Vbeta primers and 13 Jbeta primers. The data were produced by immunoSEQ multiplex PCR, yet TCRdb's version contains in-frame clones alone and is incomplete. Its clone listing holds about 110,000 clones. These data come from a study of cytomegalovirus exposure and HLA in healthy donors. General observations from the study: Cytomegalovirus association was assigned to about 150 TCR beta chains. Earlier analysis found most TCR beta V segments productive about 87% or about 30% of the time. It was taken for granted in presence/absence analyses that sequencing depth across donors was roughly uniform.

Germline V gene data show CDR1 as SGHTA and CDR2 as FQGNSA. Germline trimming cut 4 bases from V and 7 bases from J; bases unmatched to any gene: 13. This CDR3 has 17 amino acids. The source of this sequence is a man aged 30-40 years in good health and CMV-seronegative. The source material was PBMCs. V usage is TRBV7-2 and J usage is TRBJ1-4; 9 bases fit TRBD1. The CDR3 protein is CASSSRLWDRVGEKLFF. The CDR3 DNA is TGTGCCAGCAGCTCCAGACTATGGGACAGGGTTGGTGAAAAACTGTTTTTT.